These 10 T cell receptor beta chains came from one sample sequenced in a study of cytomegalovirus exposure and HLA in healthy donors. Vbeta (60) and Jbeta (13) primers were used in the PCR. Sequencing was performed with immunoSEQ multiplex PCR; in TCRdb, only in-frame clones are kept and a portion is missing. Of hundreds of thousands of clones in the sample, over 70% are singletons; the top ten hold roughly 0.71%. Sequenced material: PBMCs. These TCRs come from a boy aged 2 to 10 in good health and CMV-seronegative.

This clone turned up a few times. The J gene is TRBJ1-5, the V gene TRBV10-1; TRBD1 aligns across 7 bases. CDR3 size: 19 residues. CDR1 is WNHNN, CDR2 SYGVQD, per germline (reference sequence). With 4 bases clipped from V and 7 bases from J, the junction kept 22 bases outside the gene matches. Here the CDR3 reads CASSGVKLDRVGVNQPQHF. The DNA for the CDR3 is TGCGCCAGCAGTGGGGTAAAGCTCGACAGGGTGGGGGTTAACCAGCCCCAGCATTTT.

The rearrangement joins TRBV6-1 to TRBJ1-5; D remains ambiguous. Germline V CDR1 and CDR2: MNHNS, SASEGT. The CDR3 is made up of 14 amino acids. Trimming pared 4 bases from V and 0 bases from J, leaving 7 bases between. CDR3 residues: CASSGIDSNQPQHF. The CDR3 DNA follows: TGTGCCAGCAGTGGCATAGATAGCAATCAGCCCCAGCATTTT.

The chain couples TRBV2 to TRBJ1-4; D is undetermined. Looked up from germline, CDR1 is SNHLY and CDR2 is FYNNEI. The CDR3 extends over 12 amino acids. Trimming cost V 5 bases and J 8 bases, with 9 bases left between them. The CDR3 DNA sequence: TGTGCCAGCAGTTCCTTGGGCGAAAAACTGTTTTTT. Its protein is CASSSLGEKLFF.

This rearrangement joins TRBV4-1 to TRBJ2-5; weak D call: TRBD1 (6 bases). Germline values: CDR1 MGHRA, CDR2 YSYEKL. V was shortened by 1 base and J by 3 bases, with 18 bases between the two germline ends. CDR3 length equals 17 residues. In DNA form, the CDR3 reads TGCGCCAGCAGCCAAGTACAGGGTCCCTTTTCCAAAGAGACCCAGTACTTC. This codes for CASSQVQGPFSKETQYF.

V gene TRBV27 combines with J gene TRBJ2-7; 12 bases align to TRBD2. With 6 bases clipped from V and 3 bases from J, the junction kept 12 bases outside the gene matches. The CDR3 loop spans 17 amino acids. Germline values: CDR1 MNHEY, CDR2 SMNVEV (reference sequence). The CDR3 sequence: CASSQETGLAGFYEQYF. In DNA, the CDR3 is TGTGCCAGCAGCCAAGAGACAGGACTAGCGGGGTTCTACGAGCAGTACTTC.

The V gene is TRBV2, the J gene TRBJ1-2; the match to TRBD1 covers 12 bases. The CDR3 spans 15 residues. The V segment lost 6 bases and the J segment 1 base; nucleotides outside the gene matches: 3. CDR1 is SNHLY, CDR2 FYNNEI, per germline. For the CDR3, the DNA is TGTGCCAGCAGGGGGGACAGGGGGCTTAACTATGGCTACACCTTC. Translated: CASRGDRGLNYGYTF.

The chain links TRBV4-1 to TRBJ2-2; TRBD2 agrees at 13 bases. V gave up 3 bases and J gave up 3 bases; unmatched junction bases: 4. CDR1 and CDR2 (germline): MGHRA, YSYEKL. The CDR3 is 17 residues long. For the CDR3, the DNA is TGCGCCAGCAGCCATGGACTAGCGGGAGTATACACCGGGGAGCTGTTTTTT. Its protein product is CASSHGLAGVYTGELFF.

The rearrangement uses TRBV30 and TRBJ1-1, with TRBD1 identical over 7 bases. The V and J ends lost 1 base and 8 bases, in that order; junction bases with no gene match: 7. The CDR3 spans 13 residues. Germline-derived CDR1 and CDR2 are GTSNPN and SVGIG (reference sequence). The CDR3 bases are TGTGCCTGGAGTGGGACCAGGGGGGCCGAAGCTTTCTTT. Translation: CAWSGTRGAEAFF.

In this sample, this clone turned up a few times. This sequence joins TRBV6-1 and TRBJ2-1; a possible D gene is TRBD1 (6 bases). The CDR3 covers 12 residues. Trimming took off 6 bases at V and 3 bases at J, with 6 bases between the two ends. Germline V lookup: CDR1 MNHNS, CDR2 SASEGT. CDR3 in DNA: TGTGCCAGCAGGGACAGCTACAATGAGCAGTTCTTC. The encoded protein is CASRDSYNEQFF.

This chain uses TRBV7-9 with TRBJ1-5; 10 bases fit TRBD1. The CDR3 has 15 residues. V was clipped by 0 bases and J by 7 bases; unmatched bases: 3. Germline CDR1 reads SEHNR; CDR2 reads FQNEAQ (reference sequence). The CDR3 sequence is CASSLAGTGVQPQHF. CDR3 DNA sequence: TGTGCCAGCAGCTTAGCTGGGACAGGGGTACAGCCCCAGCATTTT.